This T cell receptor (beta chain) is from a study of early T cells in non-severe SARS-CoV-2 infection. TCRdb called the 5' RACE reads again in MiXCR, with one record for every CDR3 protein. The sample shows tens of thousands of distinct CDR3 sequences, around 15% of them seen only once. Germline lookup yields CDR1 LGHNA and CDR2 YSLEER. The CDR3 runs 15 residues. V was cut by 4 bases and J by 0 bases, with 13 bases left in between. This chain connects TRBV4-3 to TRBJ2-7; no clear D gene. The sample taken for sequencing was whole blood. The TCR sequence derives from an adult who was a healthcare worker with PCR-confirmed SARS-CoV-2 infection or an uninfected control (not recorded which). The CDR3 DNA sequence: TGCGCCAGCAGCCCGGCAGTGTTTGGCTCCTACGAGCAGTACTTC. It specifies CASSPAVFGSYEQYF.